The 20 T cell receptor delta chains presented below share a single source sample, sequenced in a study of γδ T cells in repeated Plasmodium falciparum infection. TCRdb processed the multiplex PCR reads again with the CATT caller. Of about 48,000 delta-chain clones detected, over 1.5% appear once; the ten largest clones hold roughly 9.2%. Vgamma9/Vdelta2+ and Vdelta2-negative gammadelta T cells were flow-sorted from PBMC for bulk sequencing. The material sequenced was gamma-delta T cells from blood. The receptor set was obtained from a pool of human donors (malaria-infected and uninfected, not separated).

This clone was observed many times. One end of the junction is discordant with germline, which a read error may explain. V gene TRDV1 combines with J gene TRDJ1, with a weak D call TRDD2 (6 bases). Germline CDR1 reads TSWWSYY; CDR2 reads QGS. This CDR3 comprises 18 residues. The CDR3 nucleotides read TGTGCTCTTGGGGAACCAGAGAACCTTCCCGCCTCCACCGATAACCTCATCTTT. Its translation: CALGEPENLPASTDNLIF.

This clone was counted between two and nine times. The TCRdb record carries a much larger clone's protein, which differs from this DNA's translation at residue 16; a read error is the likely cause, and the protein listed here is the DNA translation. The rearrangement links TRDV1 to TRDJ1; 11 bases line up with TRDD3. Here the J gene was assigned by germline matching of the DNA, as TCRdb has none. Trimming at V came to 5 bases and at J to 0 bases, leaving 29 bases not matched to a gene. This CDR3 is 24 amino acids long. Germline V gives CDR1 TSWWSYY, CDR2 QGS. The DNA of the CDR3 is TGTGCTCTTGGGAACCAGGCCTTCCTACTCCCTGGGGGATACCGGCTTCAGAACACCGATAAACTCATCTTT. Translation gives CALGNQAFLLPGGYRLQNTDKLIF.

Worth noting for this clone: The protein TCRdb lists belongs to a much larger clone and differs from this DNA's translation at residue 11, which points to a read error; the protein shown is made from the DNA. The CDR3 DNA reads TGTGCCTGTGACACCGTCCCGGGGGCTCTGTGGGATACGAACGATAAACTCATCTTT. Protein: CACDTVPGALWDTNDKLIF. The gene calls are TRDV2 and TRDJ1; 8 positions agree with TRDD3. The J gene was missing in TCRdb and was found by matching the end of the DNA to germline. The CDR3 has 19 amino acids. After removal of 0 bases from V and 4 bases from J, the junction contained 18 bases not matched to a gene. Germline-derived CDR1 and CDR2 are GEAIGNYY and EKD.

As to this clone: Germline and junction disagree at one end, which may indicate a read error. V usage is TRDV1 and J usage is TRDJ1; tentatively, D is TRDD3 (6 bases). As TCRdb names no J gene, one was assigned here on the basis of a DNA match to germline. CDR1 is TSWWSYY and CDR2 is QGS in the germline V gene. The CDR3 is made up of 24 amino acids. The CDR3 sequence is CSGEPRKPYPLLRATIRSTDKLIF. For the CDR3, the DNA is TGCTCTGGGGAACCCCGGAAACCCTACCCTTTACTCCGTGCCACCATTAGGAGCACCGATAAACTCATCTTT.

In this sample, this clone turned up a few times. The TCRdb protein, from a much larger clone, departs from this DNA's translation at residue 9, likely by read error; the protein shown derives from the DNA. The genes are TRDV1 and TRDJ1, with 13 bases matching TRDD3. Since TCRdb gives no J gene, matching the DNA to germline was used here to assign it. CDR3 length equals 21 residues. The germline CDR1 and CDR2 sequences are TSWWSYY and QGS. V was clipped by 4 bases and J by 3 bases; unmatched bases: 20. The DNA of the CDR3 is TGTGCTCTTGGGGCCCCTTCCTACGCATCCCTACTGGGGGATACGGCCGATAAACTCATCTTT. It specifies CALGAPSYASLLGDTADKLIF.

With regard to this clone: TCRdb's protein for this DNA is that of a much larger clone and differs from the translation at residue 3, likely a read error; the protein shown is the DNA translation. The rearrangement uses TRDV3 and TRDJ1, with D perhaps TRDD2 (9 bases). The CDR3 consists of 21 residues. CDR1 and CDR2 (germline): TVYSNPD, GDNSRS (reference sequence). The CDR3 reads CAVSEPSYLLGDPPITDKLIF. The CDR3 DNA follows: TGTGCCGTTAGTGAGCCTTCCTACTTGCTGGGGGACCCTCCTATCACCGATAAACTCATCTTT.

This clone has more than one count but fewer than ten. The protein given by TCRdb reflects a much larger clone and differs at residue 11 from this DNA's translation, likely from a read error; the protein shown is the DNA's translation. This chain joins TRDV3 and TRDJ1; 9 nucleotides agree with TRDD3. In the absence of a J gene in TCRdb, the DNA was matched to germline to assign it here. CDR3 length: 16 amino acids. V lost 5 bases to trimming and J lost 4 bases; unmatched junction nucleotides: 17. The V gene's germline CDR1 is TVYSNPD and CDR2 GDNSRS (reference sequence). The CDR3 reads CAPLSTGDTYIDKLIF. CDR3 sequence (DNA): TGTGCCCCCTTATCCACCGGGGATACGTACATCGATAAACTCATCTTT.

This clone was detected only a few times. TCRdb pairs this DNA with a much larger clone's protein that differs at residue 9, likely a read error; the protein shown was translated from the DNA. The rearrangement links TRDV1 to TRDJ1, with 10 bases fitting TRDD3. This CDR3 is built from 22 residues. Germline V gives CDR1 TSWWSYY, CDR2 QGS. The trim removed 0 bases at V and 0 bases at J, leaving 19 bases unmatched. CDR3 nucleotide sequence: TGTGCTCTTGGGGAACTAAGCTACAGCGTCTTACTGGGGGATGCTTACACCGATAAACTCATCTTT. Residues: CALGELSYSVLLGDAYTDKLIF.

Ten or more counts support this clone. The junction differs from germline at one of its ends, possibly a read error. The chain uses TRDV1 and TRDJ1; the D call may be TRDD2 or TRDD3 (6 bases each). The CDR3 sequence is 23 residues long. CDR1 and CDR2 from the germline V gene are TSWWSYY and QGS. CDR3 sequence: CSLGSCAPTPWDWGPPYTDKLIF. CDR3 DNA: TGTTCTCTTGGGTCCTGTGCTCCTACTCCTTGGGATTGGGGGCCACCCTACACCGATAAACTCATCTTT.

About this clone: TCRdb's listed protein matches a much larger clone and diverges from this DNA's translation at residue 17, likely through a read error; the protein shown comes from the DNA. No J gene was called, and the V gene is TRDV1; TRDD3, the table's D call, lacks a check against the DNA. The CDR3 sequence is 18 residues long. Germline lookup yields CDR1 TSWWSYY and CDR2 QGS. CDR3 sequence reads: CALGESPLYWGSSDKLTF. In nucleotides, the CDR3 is TGTGCTCTTGGGGAAAGCCCCCTGTACTGGGGGTCTTCCGATAAACTCACCTTT.

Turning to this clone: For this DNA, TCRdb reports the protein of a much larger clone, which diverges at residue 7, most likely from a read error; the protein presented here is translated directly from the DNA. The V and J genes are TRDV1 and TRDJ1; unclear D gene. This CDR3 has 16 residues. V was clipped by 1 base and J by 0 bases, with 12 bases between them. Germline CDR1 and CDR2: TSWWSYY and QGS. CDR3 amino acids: CALGEQTNGDTDKLIF. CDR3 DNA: TGTGCTCTTGGGGAACAAACCAACGGGGACACCGATAAACTCATCTTT.

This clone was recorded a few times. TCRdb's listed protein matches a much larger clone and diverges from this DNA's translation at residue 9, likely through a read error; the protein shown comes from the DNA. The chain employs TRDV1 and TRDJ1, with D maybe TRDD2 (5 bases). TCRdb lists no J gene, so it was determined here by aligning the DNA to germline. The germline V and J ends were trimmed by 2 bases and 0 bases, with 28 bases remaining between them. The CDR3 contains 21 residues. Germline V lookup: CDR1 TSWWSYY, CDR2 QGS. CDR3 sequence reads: CALGEGFTHVPTHRYTDKLIF. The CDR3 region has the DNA TGTGCTCTTGGGGAAGGTTTCACCCACGTCCCTACTCATAGGTACACCGATAAACTCATCTTT.

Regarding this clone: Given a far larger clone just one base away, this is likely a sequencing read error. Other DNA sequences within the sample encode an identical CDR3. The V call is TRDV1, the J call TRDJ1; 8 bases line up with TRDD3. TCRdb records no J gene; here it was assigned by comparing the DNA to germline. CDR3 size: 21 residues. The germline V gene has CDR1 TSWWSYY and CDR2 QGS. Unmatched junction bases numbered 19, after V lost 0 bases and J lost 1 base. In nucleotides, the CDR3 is TGTGCTCTTGGGGAACTAAGGACCTACAACCGAACTGGGGGCTGCACCGATAAACTCATCTTT. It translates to CALGELRTYNRTGGCTDKLIF.

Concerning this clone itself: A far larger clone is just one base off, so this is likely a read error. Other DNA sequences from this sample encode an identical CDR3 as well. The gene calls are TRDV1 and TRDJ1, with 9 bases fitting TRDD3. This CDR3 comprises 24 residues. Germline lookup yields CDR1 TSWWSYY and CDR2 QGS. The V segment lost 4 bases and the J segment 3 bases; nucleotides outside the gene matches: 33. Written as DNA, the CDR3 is TGTGCTCTTGGGGCTACCCAATTCCTACCGGTCCTTTATACGGGGGGATACCTCGCCGATAAACTCATCTTT. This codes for CALGATQFLPVLYTGGYLADKLIF.

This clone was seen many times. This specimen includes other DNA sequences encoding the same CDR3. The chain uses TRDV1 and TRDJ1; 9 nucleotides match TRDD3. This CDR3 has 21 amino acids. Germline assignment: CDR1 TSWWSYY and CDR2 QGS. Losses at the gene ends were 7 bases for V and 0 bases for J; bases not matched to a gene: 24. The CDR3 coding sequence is TGTGCTCTTGTGGTTGCCATTACTGGGGGACTCCAGCACACGTACACCGATAAACTCATCTTT. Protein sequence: CALVVAITGGLQHTYTDKLIF.

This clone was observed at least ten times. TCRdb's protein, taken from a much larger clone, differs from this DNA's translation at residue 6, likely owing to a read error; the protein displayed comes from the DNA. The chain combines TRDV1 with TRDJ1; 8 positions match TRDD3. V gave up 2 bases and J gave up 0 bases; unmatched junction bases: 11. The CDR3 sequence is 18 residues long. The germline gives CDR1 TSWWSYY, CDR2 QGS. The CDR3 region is CALGEIKGYVLDTDKLIF. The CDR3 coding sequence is TGTGCTCTTGGGGAAATAAAGGGATACGTTCTTGACACCGATAAACTCATCTTT.

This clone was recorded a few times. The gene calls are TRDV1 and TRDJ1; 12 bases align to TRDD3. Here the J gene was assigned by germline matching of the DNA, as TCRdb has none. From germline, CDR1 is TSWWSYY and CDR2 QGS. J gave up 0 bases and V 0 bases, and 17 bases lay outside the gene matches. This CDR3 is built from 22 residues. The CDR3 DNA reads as TGTGCTCTTGGGGAACTTATCTCCACTACTGGGGGATACCAACCTTACACCGATAAACTCATCTTT. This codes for CALGELISTTGGYQPYTDKLIF.

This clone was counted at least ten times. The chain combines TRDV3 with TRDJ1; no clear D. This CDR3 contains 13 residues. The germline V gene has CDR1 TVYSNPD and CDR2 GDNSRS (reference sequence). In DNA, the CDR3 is TGTGCTCTTAGGTTTCCGCTAAACGATAAACTCATCTTT. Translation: CALRFPLNDKLIF.

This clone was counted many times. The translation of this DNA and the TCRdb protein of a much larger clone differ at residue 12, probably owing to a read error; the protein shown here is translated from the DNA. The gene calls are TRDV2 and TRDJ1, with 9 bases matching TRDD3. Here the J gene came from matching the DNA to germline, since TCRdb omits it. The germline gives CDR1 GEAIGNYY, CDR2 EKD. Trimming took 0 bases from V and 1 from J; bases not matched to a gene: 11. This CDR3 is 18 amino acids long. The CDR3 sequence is CACDTVGLLGEGTDKLIF. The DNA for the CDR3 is TGTGCCTGTGACACCGTGGGCTTACTGGGGGAAGGCACCGATAAACTCATCTTT.

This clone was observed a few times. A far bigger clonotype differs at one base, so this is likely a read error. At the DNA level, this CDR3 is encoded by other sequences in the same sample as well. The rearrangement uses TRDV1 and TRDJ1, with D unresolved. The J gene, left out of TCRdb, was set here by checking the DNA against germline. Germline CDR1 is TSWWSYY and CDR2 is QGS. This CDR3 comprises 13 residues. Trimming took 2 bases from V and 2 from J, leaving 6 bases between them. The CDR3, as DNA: TGTGCTCTTGGGGAAGCCTATACCGATAAACTCATCTTT. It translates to CALGEAYTDKLIF.